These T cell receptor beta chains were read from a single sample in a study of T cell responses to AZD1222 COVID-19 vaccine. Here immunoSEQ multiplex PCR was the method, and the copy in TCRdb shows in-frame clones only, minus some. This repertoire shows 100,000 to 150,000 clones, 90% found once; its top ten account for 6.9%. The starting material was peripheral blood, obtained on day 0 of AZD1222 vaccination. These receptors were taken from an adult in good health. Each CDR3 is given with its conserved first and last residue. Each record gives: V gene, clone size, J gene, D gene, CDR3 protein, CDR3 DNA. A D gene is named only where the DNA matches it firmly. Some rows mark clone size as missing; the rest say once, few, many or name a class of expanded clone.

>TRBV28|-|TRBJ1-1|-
CASSPGTEAFF
TGTGCCAGCAGCCCCGGCACTGAAGCTTTCTTT
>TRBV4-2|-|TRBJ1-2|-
CASSQDGGGANYGYTF
TGTGCCAGCAGCCAAGATGGGGGGGGAGCTAACTATGGCTACACCTTC
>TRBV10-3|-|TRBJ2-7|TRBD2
CAISGLAGNEQYF
TGTGCCATCAGTGGACTAGCGGGGAACGAGCAGTACTTC
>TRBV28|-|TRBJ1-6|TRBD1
CASSPLGTEDNSPLHF
TGTGCCAGCAGCCCTTTGGGGACAGAAGATAATTCACCCCTCCACTTT
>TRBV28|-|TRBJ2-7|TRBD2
CASSPGTTLYEQYF
TGTGCCAGCAGTCCCGGGACTACCCTCTACGAGCAGTACTTC
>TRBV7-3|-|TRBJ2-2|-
CASSPRTSPNTGELFF
TGTGCCAGCAGCCCACGGACCAGCCCCAACACCGGGGAGCTGTTTTTT
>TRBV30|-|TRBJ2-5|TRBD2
CAWSLTSGGKETQYF
TGTGCCTGGAGTTTGACTAGCGGGGGGAAAGAGACCCAGTACTTC
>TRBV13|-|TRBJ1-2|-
CASGWGGNQLDGYTF
TGTGCCAGCGGATGGGGAGGGAATCAGCTGGATGGCTACACCTTC
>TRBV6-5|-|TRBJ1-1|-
CASSTRWLSVAAFF
TGTGCCAGCAGTACTCGTTGGCTGTCGGTTGCTGCTTTCTTT
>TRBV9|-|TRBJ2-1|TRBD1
CASSQGQYNEQFF
TGTGCCAGCAGCCAGGGACAGTACAATGAGCAGTTCTTC
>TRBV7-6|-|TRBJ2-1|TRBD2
CASSLKRGLSSSYNEQFF
TGTGCCAGCAGCTTAAAGCGGGGCCTCTCGAGCTCCTACAATGAGCAGTTCTTC
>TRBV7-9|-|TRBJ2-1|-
CASRRILEATDEQFF
TGTGCCAGCAGGCGCATACTAGAGGCTACGGATGAGCAGTTCTTC
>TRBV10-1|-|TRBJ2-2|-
CASRKDLNTGELFF
TGCGCCAGCAGAAAAGACCTTAACACCGGGGAGCTGTTTTTT
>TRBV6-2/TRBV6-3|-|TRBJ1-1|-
CASSYLIGNTEAFF
TGTGCCAGCAGTTACCTTATTGGGAACACTGAAGCTTTCTTT
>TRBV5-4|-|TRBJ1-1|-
CASSTPGQPREAFF
TGTGCCAGCAGCACCCCCGGACAACCCCGCGAAGCTTTCTTT
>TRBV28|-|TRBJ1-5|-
CASSSPYQPQHF
TGTGCCAGCAGTTCTCCGTATCAGCCCCAGCATTTT
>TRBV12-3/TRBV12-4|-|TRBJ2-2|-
CASSRAPGELFF
TGTGCCAGCAGTCGCGCACCCGGGGAGCTGTTTTTT
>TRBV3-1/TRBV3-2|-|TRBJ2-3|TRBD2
CASSPIAGNTDTQYF
TGTGCCAGCAGCCCAATAGCGGGGAACACAGATACGCAGTATTTT
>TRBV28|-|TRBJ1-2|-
CASSIPGPNYGYTF
TGTGCCAGCAGTATTCCGGGGCCTAACTATGGCTACACCTTC
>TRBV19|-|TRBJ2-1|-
CASTRWPNGYNEQFF
TGTGCCAGTACCCGGTGGCCCAATGGTTACAATGAGCAGTTCTTC
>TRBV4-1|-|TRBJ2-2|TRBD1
CASSQARDRADTGELFF
TGCGCCAGCAGCCAGGCCCGGGACAGGGCTGATACCGGGGAGCTGTTTTTT
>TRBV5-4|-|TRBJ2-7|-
CASSLEGRGYEQYF
TGTGCCAGCAGCTTGGAGGGCAGGGGCTACGAGCAGTACTTC
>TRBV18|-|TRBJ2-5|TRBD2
CASSPGLYQETQYF
TGTGCCAGCTCCCCGGGACTATATCAAGAGACCCAGTACTTC
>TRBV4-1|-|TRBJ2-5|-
CASSQGTITGPETQYF
TGCGCCAGCAGCCAAGGGACCATCACAGGGCCTGAGACCCAGTACTTC
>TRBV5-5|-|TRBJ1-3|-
CASSLVPDSGNTIYF
TGTGCCAGCAGCTTGGTGCCGGACTCTGGAAACACCATATATTTT
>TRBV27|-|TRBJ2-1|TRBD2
CASSLSSSGEAYNEQFF
TGTGCCAGCAGTTTAAGTTCTAGCGGGGAGGCTTACAATGAGCAGTTCTTC
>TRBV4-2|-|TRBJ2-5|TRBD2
CASSLLGGAGEETQYF
TGTGCCAGCAGCCTACTTGGGGGAGCGGGGGAAGAGACCCAGTACTTC
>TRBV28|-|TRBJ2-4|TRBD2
CASSLGTSGGKNIQYF
TGTGCCAGCAGTTTAGGGACTAGCGGGGGGAAAAACATTCAGTACTTC
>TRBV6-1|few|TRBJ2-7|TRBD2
CASSVFSAGGTYEQYF
TGTGCCAGCAGTGTGTTTTCAGCGGGGGGAACCTACGAGCAGTACTTC
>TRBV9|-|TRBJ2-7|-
CASSVGSGTYEQYF
TGTGCCAGCAGCGTAGGGTCAGGTACCTACGAGCAGTACTTC
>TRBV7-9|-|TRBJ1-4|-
CASSPMETNEKLFF
TGTGCCAGCAGCCCGATGGAAACTAATGAAAAACTGTTTTTT
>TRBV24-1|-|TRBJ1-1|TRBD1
CATSDRTTGGEAFF
TGTGCCACCAGTGATCGGACCACAGGGGGCGAAGCTTTCTTT
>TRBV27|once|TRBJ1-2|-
CASSFSEGSYGYTF
TGTGCCAGCAGTTTTTCTGAGGGTTCCTATGGCTACACCTTC
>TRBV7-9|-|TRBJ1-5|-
CASSSPNSDSNQPQHF
TGTGCCAGCAGCTCTCCTAACAGTGATAGCAATCAGCCCCAGCATTTT
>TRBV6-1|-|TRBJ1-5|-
CASSEITGRNQPQHF
TGTGCCAGCAGTGAAATTACAGGGCGCAATCAGCCCCAGCATTTT
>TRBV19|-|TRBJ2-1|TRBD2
CASSIKSGAYNEQFF
TGTGCCAGTAGTATAAAAAGCGGGGCCTACAATGAGCAGTTCTTC
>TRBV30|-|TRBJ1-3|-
CAWSVFGTTGNTIYF
TGTGCCTGGAGTGTATTCGGGACAACTGGAAACACCATATATTTT
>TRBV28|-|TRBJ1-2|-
CASSLGRGDLYGYTF
TGTGCCAGCAGTCTGGGGCGAGGAGACCTATATGGCTACACCTTC
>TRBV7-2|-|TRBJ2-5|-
CASSLAEETQYF
TGTGCCAGCAGCTTGGCGGAGGAGACCCAGTACTTC
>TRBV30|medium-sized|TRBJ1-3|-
CAWSPPNTIYF
TGTGCCTGGAGTCCCCCAAACACCATATATTTT
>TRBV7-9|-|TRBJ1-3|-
CASSRGGDGNTIYF
TGTGCCAGCAGCAGGGGGGGCGATGGAAACACCATATATTTT
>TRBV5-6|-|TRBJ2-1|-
CASSLARYRYEQFF
TGTGCCAGCAGCTTGGCCCGGTACCGATATGAGCAGTTCTTC
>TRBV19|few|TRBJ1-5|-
CASSIGGTHSNQPQHF
TGTGCCAGTAGTATCGGCGGAACCCATAGCAATCAGCCCCAGCATTTT
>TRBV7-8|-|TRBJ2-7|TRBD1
CASSLAGTESSYEQYF
TGTGCCAGCAGCTTAGCTGGGACAGAGAGCTCCTACGAGCAGTACTTC
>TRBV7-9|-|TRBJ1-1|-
CASSFYGGEAFF
TGTGCCAGCAGCTTTTATGGGGGTGAAGCTTTCTTT
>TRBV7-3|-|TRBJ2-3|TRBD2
CASQGGGRDTQYF
TGTGCCAGCCAGGGCGGCGGGAGGGATACGCAGTATTTT
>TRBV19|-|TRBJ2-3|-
CASSIGLAPSTDTQYF
TGTGCCAGTAGTATAGGGCTAGCTCCAAGCACAGATACGCAGTATTTT
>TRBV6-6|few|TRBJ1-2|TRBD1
CASSRLARGQDGYTF
TGTGCCAGCAGCCGATTGGCGAGGGGGCAGGATGGCTACACCTTC
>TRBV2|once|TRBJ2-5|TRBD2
CASSGTSGGWGETQYF
TGTGCCAGCAGTGGGACTAGCGGGGGGTGGGGAGAGACCCAGTACTTC
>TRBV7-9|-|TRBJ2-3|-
CASRGLNRGTDTQYF
TGTGCCAGCAGAGGACTAAATCGGGGCACAGATACGCAGTATTTT
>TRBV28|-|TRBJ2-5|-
CASSLYPGEQETQYF
TGTGCCAGCAGTTTATATCCGGGAGAGCAAGAGACCCAGTACTTC
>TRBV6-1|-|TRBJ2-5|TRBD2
CASSESSGGAETQYF
TGTGCCAGCAGTGAGTCTAGCGGGGGGGCGGAGACCCAGTACTTC
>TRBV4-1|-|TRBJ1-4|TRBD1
CASSLGQGGLTNEKLFF
TGCGCCAGCAGCCTTGGACAGGGAGGATTAACTAATGAAAAACTGTTTTTT
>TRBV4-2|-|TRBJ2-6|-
CASSERVFSGANVLTF
TGTGCCAGCAGCGAGAGGGTGTTCTCTGGGGCCAACGTCCTGACTTTC
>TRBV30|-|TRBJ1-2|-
CAWSVQGARTYGYTF
TGTGCCTGGAGTGTACAGGGAGCCCGAACTTATGGCTACACCTTC
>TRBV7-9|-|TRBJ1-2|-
CASSLNPAAYGYTF
TGTGCCAGCAGCTTAAATCCAGCGGCCTATGGCTACACCTTC
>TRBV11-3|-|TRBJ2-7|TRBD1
CASSLSTGTGAHEQYF
TGTGCCAGCAGCTTATCCACCGGGACAGGGGCCCACGAGCAGTACTTC